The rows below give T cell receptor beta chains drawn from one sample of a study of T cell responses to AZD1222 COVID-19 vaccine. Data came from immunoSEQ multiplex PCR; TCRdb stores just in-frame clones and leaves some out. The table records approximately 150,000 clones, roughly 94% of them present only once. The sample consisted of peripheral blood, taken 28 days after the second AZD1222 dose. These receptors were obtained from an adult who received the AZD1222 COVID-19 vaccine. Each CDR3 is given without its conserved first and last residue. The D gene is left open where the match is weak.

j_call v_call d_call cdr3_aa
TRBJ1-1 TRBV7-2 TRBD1 ASSRSGQGRTEAF
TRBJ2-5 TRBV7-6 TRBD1 ASSTYRGREETQY
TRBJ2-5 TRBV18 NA ASSSSRAERETQY
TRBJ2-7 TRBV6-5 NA ASSYLARYEQY
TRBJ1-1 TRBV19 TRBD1 ASSGGTGVLPYEAF
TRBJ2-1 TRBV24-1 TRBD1 ATSGPDRGPNEQF
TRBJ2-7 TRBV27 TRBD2 ASSLSIAGGSYEQY
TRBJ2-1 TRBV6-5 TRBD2 ASSRTSEYNEQF
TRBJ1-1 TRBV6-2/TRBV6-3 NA ASSYRAWLVGMNTEAF
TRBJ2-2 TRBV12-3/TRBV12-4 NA ASTVNTGELF
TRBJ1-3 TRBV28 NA ASTFRKSSGNTIY
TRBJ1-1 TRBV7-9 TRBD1 ASSFSQGATEAF
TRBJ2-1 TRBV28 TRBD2 ASSVPQAGPGNEQF
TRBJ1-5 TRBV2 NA ASTNQPAVSNQPQH
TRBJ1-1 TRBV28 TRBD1 ASIPPGQATEAF
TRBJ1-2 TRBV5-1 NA ASSNGQSLYGYT
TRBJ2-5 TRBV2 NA ASSRLGEETQY
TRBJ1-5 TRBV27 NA ASSLGASNQPQH
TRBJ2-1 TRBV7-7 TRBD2 ASSTSGNLVDEQF
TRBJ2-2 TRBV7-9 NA ASSLPFTGELF